A single sample is the source of the 21 T cell receptor beta chains below, sequenced in a study of shared clonotypes between healthy human individuals. Sequencing used immunoSEQ multiplex PCR; TCRdb keeps in-frame clones, though not all of them. The sample consists of around 940,000 clones, over 60% of them appearing once. Material: memory CD4+ T cells sorted from blood. Noted subset: CD45RA-negative fraction. Source of these receptors: a man aged 18 to 35 in good health.

This rearrangement joins TRBV19 to TRBJ2-3; 7 nucleotides line up with TRBD1. The germline CDR1 and CDR2 sequences are LNHDA and SQIVND (reference sequence). The CDR3 is made up of 16 amino acids. The V segment lost 1 base and the J segment 2 bases; nucleotides outside the gene matches: 6. This CDR3 is CASSIGWDRPTDTQYF. CDR3 DNA sequence: TGTGCCAGTAGTATAGGGTGGGACAGACCCACAGATACGCAGTATTTT.

This clone has a handful of counts. This chain connects TRBV10-3 to TRBJ2-7, with D tentatively TRBD1 (6 bases). Germline lookup yields CDR1 ENHRY and CDR2 SYGVKD. The CDR3 consists of 12 residues. V was clipped by 3 bases and J by 6 bases, with 9 bases between them. The CDR3 spells CAISERGIEQYF. CDR3 coding DNA: TGTGCCATCAGTGAAAGGGGGATCGAGCAGTACTTC.

This chain links TRBV6-6 with TRBJ1-1; D is ambiguous. CDR1 is MNHNY, CDR2 SVGAGI, per germline (reference sequence). V lost 0 bases and J lost 4, with 12 bases in between. The CDR3 spans 15 residues. The CDR3 coding sequence is TGTGCCAGCAGTTACTCGACCGGGCTGGTCACTGAAGCTTTCTTT. It encodes CASSYSTGLVTEAFF.

Note on this clone: The same CDR3 also results from other DNA sequences found in this sample. The genes are TRBV5-1 and TRBJ2-5; TRBD2 matches 11 bases. This CDR3 region has 15 residues. Germline values: CDR1 SGHRS, CDR2 YFSETQ. V shed 0 bases, J shed 4 bases, and the junction held 2 bases outside the gene matches. The CDR3 DNA follows: TGCGCCAGCAGCTTGGCCGGGACTAGCGGAGAGACCCAGTACTTC. Its translation is CASSLAGTSGETQYF.

This clone was found a few times. The chain links TRBV28 to TRBJ2-7; 10 bases map to TRBD2. Germline-derived CDR1 and CDR2 are MDHEN and SYDVKM. The CDR3 consists of 16 residues. Trimming cost V 6 bases and J 4 bases; bases outside gene matches: 12. The CDR3 bases are TGTGCCAGCAGCTTGGGAGGGGCTAGCGGGGGTTACGAGCAGTACTTC. It encodes CASSLGGASGGYEQYF.

J is TRBJ2-7 and V is TRBV7-3; the D gene is possibly TRBD1 (6 bases). This CDR3 is 14 amino acids long. Looked up from germline, CDR1 is SGHTA and CDR2 is FQGTGA. V lost 5 bases and J 3 bases, leaving 14 bases between the germline ends. The CDR3 reads CASSRAGQNYEQYF. The CDR3 DNA follows: TGTGCCAGCAGCCGGGCCGGACAGAACTACGAGCAGTACTTC. Based on the CDR3 plus reference TRBV7-3 and TRBJ2-7, the full variable domain is GAGVSQTPSNKVTEKGKYVELRCDPISGHTALYWYRQSLGQGPEFLIYFQGTGAADDSGLPNDRFFAVRPEGSVSTLKIQRTERGDSAVYLCASSRAGQNYEQYFGPGTRLTVT.

The chain combines TRBV18 with TRBJ2-3; TRBD1 is a possible D gene (5 bases). Trimming left V 1 base short and J 3 bases short, with 14 bases between. The CDR3 sequence is 16 residues long. Germline CDR1 reads KGHSH; CDR2 reads LQKENI. As DNA, the CDR3 is TGTGCCAGCTCACCACTTGCGAGCAAGGGGACAGATACGCAGTATTTT. Its translation is CASSPLASKGTDTQYF.

The chain joins TRBV11-1 to TRBJ1-5, with TRBD1 identical over 8 bases. The CDR3 sequence is 17 residues long. Germline V gene sequence: CDR1 SGHAT, CDR2 FQDESV (reference sequence). The V and J ends lost 5 bases and 5 bases, in that order; junction bases with no gene match: 14. CDR3 nucleotides: TGTGCCAGCAGCACCGGACAGGGTAGACGCATAGATCAGCCCCAGCATTTT. Amino acid sequence: CASSTGQGRRIDQPQHF.

The J gene is TRBJ2-2, the V gene TRBV7-2; D is tentatively TRBD1 or TRBD2 (5 bases each). This CDR3 is built from 15 residues. The germline V gene has CDR1 SGHTA and CDR2 FQGNSA. V gave up 2 bases and J gave up 0 bases, with 7 bases separating them. The CDR3 DNA reads as TGTGCCAGCAGCTTACAGGGACCGAACACCGGGGAGCTGTTTTTT. Translation: CASSLQGPNTGELFF.

The chain carries TRBV30 and TRBJ2-7, with D possibly being TRBD2 (6 bases). Trimming left V 0 bases short and J 4 bases short, with 10 bases between. Germline V gives CDR1 GTSNPN, CDR2 SVGIG (reference sequence). The CDR3 has 13 residues. The CDR3 bases are TGTGCCTGGAGTGTCTATGGAGGGTACGAGCAGTACTTC. Translating it yields CAWSVYGGYEQYF.

About this clone: Other DNA sequences in the same sample also yield this CDR3. The gene calls are TRBV6-1 and TRBJ1-1; the D is unclear. Germline V gene sequence: CDR1 MNHNS, CDR2 SASEGT. The V end lost 1 base, the J end lost 1 base, and 7 bases lay between the germline ends. The CDR3 consists of 14 residues. The CDR3 loop is CASSEVPGNTEAFF. CDR3 DNA sequence: TGTGCCAGCAGTGAAGTTCCCGGGAACACTGAAGCTTTCTTT.

The chain's CDR3 is CASSLSAGAGANVLTF. The DNA for the CDR3 is TGCGCCAGCAGCCTAAGTGCGGGGGCTGGGGCCAACGTCCTGACTTTC. The J gene is TRBJ2-6, the V gene TRBV4-1, with 7 positions matching TRBD2. This CDR3 contains 16 residues. Germline lookup yields CDR1 MGHRA and CDR2 YSYEKL. Unmatched junction bases numbered 5, after V lost 4 bases and J lost 2 bases.

The chain recombines TRBV6-1 with TRBJ1-1, with D perhaps matching TRBD1 (5 bases). Germline lookup yields CDR1 MNHNS and CDR2 SASEGT. V was trimmed by 2 bases and J by 7 bases, leaving 11 bases between them. This CDR3 is 13 amino acids long. The CDR3 DNA sequence: TGTGCCAGCAGTGAAAGTTGGGGGGGTGAAGCTTTCTTT. Amino acids: CASSESWGGEAFF.

This clone was observed a single time. The chain is built from TRBV30 and TRBJ2-3; D is unclear. V was pared by 3 bases and J by 4 bases, with 17 bases between. This CDR3 is 15 amino acids long. Germline V CDR1 and CDR2: GTSNPN, SVGIG (reference sequence). The CDR3 DNA follows: TGTGCCTGGAGCCAAGGGTCGGTAGCAGCAGATACGCAGTATTTT. It specifies CAWSQGSVAADTQYF.

A note on this clone: The sample contains more than one DNA sequence encoding this CDR3. This chain links TRBV5-1 with TRBJ1-6, with 8 bases aligning to TRBD1. This CDR3 comprises 14 residues. The germline CDR1 and CDR2 sequences are SGHRS and YFSETQ. With 5 bases clipped from V and 7 bases from J, the junction kept 5 bases outside the gene matches. The CDR3: CASSFGQGNSPLHF. Written as DNA, the CDR3 is TGCGCCAGCAGTTTTGGACAGGGAAATTCACCCCTCCACTTT.

The chain joins TRBV19 to TRBJ2-3, with D perhaps TRBD1 or TRBD2 (6 bases each). CDR3 length: 15 residues. Trimming cost V 4 bases and J 3 bases, with 14 bases left between them. The germline gives CDR1 LNHDA, CDR2 SQIVND (reference sequence). CDR3 amino acids: CASSTLQGGTDTQYF. In DNA, the CDR3 is TGTGCCAGTAGTACCCTACAGGGAGGAACAGATACGCAGTATTTT.

The chain links TRBV6-1 to TRBJ1-2, with D perhaps matching TRBD1 (6 bases). CDR1 MNHNS and CDR2 SASEGT come from the germline V gene. This CDR3 has 13 residues. V lost 3 bases, J lost 3 bases, and 8 bases lay in between. CDR3 amino acids: CASSERQDYGYTF. In DNA, the CDR3 is TGTGCCAGCAGTGAGCGACAGGACTATGGCTACACCTTC.

V and J are TRBV30 and TRBJ1-6; D call uncertain. V shed 0 bases and J shed 0 bases, with 6 bases lying between them. This CDR3 spans 15 amino acids. The germline V gene encodes CDR1 GTSNPN and CDR2 SVGIG (reference sequence). Written as DNA, the CDR3 is TGTGCCTGGAGTGTAAAGGGCTCCTATAATTCACCCCTCCACTTT. Translated, it gives CAWSVKGSYNSPLHF.

J is TRBJ2-7 and V is TRBV30; D possibly corresponds to TRBD2 (7 bases). This CDR3 comprises 11 residues. The V end lost 3 bases, the J end lost 10 bases, and 13 bases lay between the germline ends. CDR1 is GTSNPN, CDR2 SVGIG, per germline (reference sequence). The CDR3 reads CAWRDGGTQYF. The CDR3 DNA follows: TGTGCCTGGAGGGACGGGGGGACACAGTACTTC.

In this sample, this clone turned up a few times. This sequence joins TRBV2 and TRBJ2-5; D unresolved. This CDR3 is 13 amino acids long. Germline V gene sequence: CDR1 SNHLY, CDR2 FYNNEI. The V end was cut by 6 bases, the J end by 0 bases, with 8 bases between. The CDR3 DNA is TGTGCCAGCAGCTCCGGGTACCAAGAGACCCAGTACTTC. Translating it yields CASSSGYQETQYF.

V usage is TRBV2 and J usage is TRBJ1-1, with no clear D. The germline V gene has CDR1 SNHLY and CDR2 FYNNEI. This CDR3 has 13 residues. V lost 5 bases to trimming and J lost 3 bases, with 10 bases between them. The CDR3 protein is CASSPGLYTEAFF. CDR3 DNA sequence: TGTGCCAGCAGTCCGGGCCTCTACACTGAAGCTTTCTTT.